This T cell receptor beta chain was recorded in a study of T cell changes during pregnancy in multiple sclerosis. Measured with immunoSEQ multiplex PCR; TCRdb has only the in-frame clones, and not every one. Of 85,000 to 100,000 clones listed, 85% to 95% are singletons. The CDR3 loop spans 14 amino acids. Per germline, CDR1 SGHNT and CDR2 YYREEE (reference sequence). The germline V and J ends were trimmed by 4 bases and 2 bases, with 12 bases remaining between them. The sequencing here drew on peripheral blood, taken in the first trimester of pregnancy. The sequence derives from a female donor with multiple sclerosis, enrolled in a pregnancy study. The chain links TRBV5-4 to TRBJ2-5, with D maybe TRBD1 (7 bases). The DNA of the CDR3 is TGTGCCAGCAGCGCGGGGACAGAACAAGAGACCCAGTACTTC. Translated, it gives CASSAGTEQETQYF.